These T cell receptor beta chains were read from a single sample in a study of blood T cell repertoires in COVID-19. TCRdb keeps only in-frame clones here, not all; method: immunoSEQ multiplex PCR. The top ten clones hold about 1.7% of a sample with about 97,000 clones, just over 90% of them seen once. The sample consisted of peripheral blood. The receptors originated from a man aged 60 to 69 with acute or convalescent COVID-19. Each CDR3 is given with its conserved first and last residue. A D gene is named only where the DNA matches it firmly. Clone size is stated in some rows and not others, as once, few, many or a class when expanded.

>.|TRBV30|TRBJ1-5|TRBD1
CAWTPRGQVLNQPQHF
TGTGCCTGGACCCCCAGAGGACAGGTGTTAAATCAGCCCCAGCATTTT
>.|TRBV19|TRBJ2-5|.
CASSFDRMRERQETQYF
TGTGCCAGTAGTTTCGACAGGATGCGGGAGCGCCAAGAGACCCAGTACTTC
>.|TRBV7-8|TRBJ1-2|.
CASSLVAGGRGYTF
TGTGCCAGCAGCTTAGTGGCCGGGGGTCGCGGCTACACCTTC
>.|TRBV5-1|TRBJ2-2|TRBD2
CASSLAVAGVTGELFF
TGCGCCAGCAGCTTGGCCGTAGCGGGGGTTACCGGGGAGCTGTTTTTT
>.|TRBV4-1|TRBJ1-6|.
CASYYDGDPNSPLHF
TGCGCCAGCTACTATGACGGTGACCCCAATTCACCCCTCCACTTT
>.|TRBV27|TRBJ1-2|TRBD1
CASSFRDRGVGYTF
TGTGCCAGCAGTTTCCGGGACAGGGGCGTTGGCTACACCTTC
>.|TRBV19|TRBJ1-1|.
CASSSLGGNTEAFF
TGTGCCAGTAGCAGCTTAGGAGGGAACACTGAAGCTTTCTTT
>.|TRBV3-1/TRBV3-2|TRBJ1-5|.
CASSQGESGQPQHF
TGTGCCAGCAGCCAAGGGGAGAGCGGTCAGCCCCAGCATTTT
>.|TRBV5-4|TRBJ1-1|.
CASAPTSMNTEAFF
TGTGCCAGCGCCCCGACATCAATGAACACTGAAGCTTTCTTT
>few|TRBV27|TRBJ1-1|.
CASIPQMNTEAFF
TGTGCCAGCATCCCCCAGATGAACACTGAAGCTTTCTTT
>.|TRBV7-9|TRBJ1-2|TRBD1
CASSSQGTGGYTF
TGTGCCAGCAGCTCCCAGGGGACAGGGGGCTACACCTTC
>.|TRBV12-3/TRBV12-4|TRBJ2-5|.
CASSFLETQYF
TGTGCCAGCAGTTTTCTGGAGACCCAGTACTTC
>.|TRBV6-1|TRBJ2-3|.
CASSDGAGTDTQYF
TGTGCCAGCAGTGATGGAGCGGGCACAGATACGCAGTATTTT
>.|TRBV5-4|TRBJ1-1|TRBD1
CASSFGQGAYTEAFF
TGTGCCAGCAGCTTCGGACAGGGGGCTTACACTGAAGCTTTCTTT
>.|TRBV5-1|TRBJ1-1|.
CASSQELVAYTEAFF
TGCGCCAGCAGCCAGGAACTGGTGGCCTACACTGAAGCTTTCTTT
>.|TRBV3-1/TRBV3-2|TRBJ1-6|.
CASSQGAGSSSPLHF
TGTGCCAGCAGCCAAGGGGCGGGAAGTTCGTCTCCCCTCCACTTT
>.|TRBV5-4|TRBJ1-1|.
CASSLKGLNTEAFF
TGTGCCAGCAGCTTGAAGGGGCTGAACACTGAAGCTTTCTTT
>.|TRBV25-1|TRBJ1-2|TRBD1
CASRGTGNNYGYTF
TGTGCCAGCAGAGGGACAGGCAACAACTATGGCTACACCTTC
>.|TRBV19|TRBJ1-3|.
CASSPQTGNSGNTIYF
TGTGCCAGTAGCCCACAAACAGGGAACTCTGGAAACACCATATATTTT
>.|TRBV19|TRBJ1-5|TRBD1
CASSTNGQGRNQPQHF
TGTGCCAGTAGTACCAACGGACAGGGACGCAATCAGCCCCAGCATTTT
>.|TRBV7-2|TRBJ1-2|TRBD1
CASSSPGQGGYTF
TGTGCCAGCAGCTCACCGGGACAGGGGGGCTACACCTTC
>.|TRBV18|TRBJ2-5|.
CASSHGETQYF
TGTGCCAGCTCCCACGGGGAGACCCAGTACTTC
>.|TRBV5-4|TRBJ1-4|TRBD1
CASSPRNSATGGAREKLFF
TGTGCCAGCAGCCCCCGGAACTCCGCGACAGGGGGCGCCCGTGAAAAACTGTTTTTT
>.|TRBV5-4|TRBJ1-3|.
CASSEQGRPGNTIYF
TGTGCCAGCAGCGAACAGGGAAGGCCTGGAAACACCATATATTTT
>.|TRBV6-1|TRBJ1-3|.
CASSDSGHVGNTIYF
TGTGCCAGCAGTGATTCTGGCCACGTCGGGAACACCATATATTTT
>.|TRBV5-8|TRBJ1-1|TRBD1
CASSLEGADSAEAFF
TGTGCCAGCAGCTTGGAGGGGGCGGATTCTGCCGAAGCTTTCTTT
>.|TRBV29-1|TRBJ1-1|.
CSVVESWGGTEAFF
TGCAGCGTTGTAGAGTCTTGGGGGGGCACTGAAGCTTTCTTT
>.|TRBV6-5|TRBJ1-1|.
CASSYSMGSGTEAFF
TGTGCCAGCAGTTACTCGATGGGTAGCGGCACTGAAGCTTTCTTT
>.|TRBV3-1/TRBV3-2|TRBJ1-1|TRBD1
CASSQDSRTRGAAEAFF
TGTGCCAGCAGCCAAGATAGTAGGACCAGGGGGGCGGCTGAAGCTTTCTTT
>.|TRBV19|TRBJ2-1|TRBD2
CASSTVGGGGANEQFF
TGTGCCAGTAGTACGGTGGGCGGGGGAGGGGCCAATGAGCAGTTCTTC
>.|TRBV7-8|TRBJ1-2|.
CASSFRTGYGYTF
TGTGCCAGCAGCTTCCGGACGGGGTATGGCTACACCTTC
>.|TRBV29-1|TRBJ1-2|TRBD1
CSAGQDYGYTF
TGCAGCGCCGGACAGGACTATGGCTACACCTTC
>.|TRBV6-5|TRBJ1-1|.
CASTFGEGAKTFF
.